This T cell receptor (beta chain) derives from a study of vaccination and CD4 T cells after COVID-19. Sample treatment: roughly 10-day PBMC culture with coronavirus spike peptide pools or control peptides (ViraFEST assay). ViraFEST used peptide pools to expand antigen-specific T cells and subsequently sequenced their TCRs. The Oncomine TCR Beta short-read assay was applied to DNA of cultured CD4+ T cells. MiXCR, applied by TCRdb to the PCR reads, yields one record per CDR3 protein. Of around 21,000 distinct CDR3 sequences listed, roughly 47% are singletons. The CDR3 contains 13 residues. V was trimmed by 2 bases and J by 6 bases, leaving 11 bases between them. Per germline, CDR1 MNHEY and CDR2 SVGEGT. For this clonotype: The antigen remains unidentified.

The material sequenced was CD4+ T cells from blood, cultured in vitro. This chain joins TRBV6-2 or TRBV6-3 and TRBJ2-7; D possibly corresponds to TRBD1 (5 bases). The sequence came from a human donor who had recovered from COVID-19. The CDR3 reads CASSYLRQSEQYF. For the CDR3, the DNA is TGTGCCAGCAGTTACCTGAGACAGAGCGAGCAGTACTTC.